This T cell receptor (beta chain) emerged from a study of blood T cell repertoires in COVID-19. TCRdb's copy holds only in-frame clones and misses some; the assay was immunoSEQ multiplex PCR. Of about 200,000 clones in the sample, approximately 90% are singletons; the top ten hold about 0.54%. There are 15 residues in the CDR3. The chain employs TRBV21-1 and TRBJ1-6. TRBV21-1 is tagged as a pseudogene. The sample taken for sequencing was peripheral blood. The clonotype comes from a middle-aged man with acute or convalescent COVID-19. Here the CDR3 DNA reads TGTGCCAGCAGCGGAAGGACAGCGGGAAGTTCACCCCTCCACTTT. As protein: CASSGRTAGSSPLHF.